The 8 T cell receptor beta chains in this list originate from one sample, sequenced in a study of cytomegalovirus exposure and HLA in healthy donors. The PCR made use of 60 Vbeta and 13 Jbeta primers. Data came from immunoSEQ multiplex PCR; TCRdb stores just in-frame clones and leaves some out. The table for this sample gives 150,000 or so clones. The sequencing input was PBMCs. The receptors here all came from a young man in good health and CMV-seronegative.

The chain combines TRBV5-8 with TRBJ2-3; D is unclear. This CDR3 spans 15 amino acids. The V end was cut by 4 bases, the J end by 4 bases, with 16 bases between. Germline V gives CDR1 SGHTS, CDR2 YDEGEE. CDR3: CASSRIGSRSDTQYF. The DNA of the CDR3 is TGTGCCAGCAGCCGGATAGGAAGCAGGTCAGATACGCAGTATTTT.

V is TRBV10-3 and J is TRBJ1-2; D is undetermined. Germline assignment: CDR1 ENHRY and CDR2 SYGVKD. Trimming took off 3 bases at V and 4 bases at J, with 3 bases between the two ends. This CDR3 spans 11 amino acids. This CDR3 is CAISDSYGYTF. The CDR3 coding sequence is TGTGCCATCAGTGACAGCTATGGCTACACCTTC.

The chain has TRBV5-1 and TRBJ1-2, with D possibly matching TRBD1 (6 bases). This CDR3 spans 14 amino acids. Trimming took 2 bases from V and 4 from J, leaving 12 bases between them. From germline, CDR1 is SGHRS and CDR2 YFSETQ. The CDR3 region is CASSFSDSTYGYTF. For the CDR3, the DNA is TGCGCCAGCAGCTTTTCGGACAGTACCTATGGCTACACCTTC.

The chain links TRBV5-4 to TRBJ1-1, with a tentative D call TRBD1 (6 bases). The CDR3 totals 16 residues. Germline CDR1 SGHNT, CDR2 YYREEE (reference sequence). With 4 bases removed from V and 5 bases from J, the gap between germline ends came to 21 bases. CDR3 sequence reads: CASSQAGGRKRTEAFF. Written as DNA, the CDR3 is TGTGCCAGCAGCCAGGCGGGGGGCAGGAAGAGGACTGAAGCTTTCTTT.

CDR3 coding DNA: TGCGCCAGCAGTGAAACTAGCGGGAGTAGTACGCAGTATTTT. As protein: CASSETSGSSTQYF. The chain employs TRBV10-1 and TRBJ2-3; 11 bases map to TRBD2. CDR1 is WNHNN and CDR2 is SYGVQD in the germline V gene (reference sequence). The CDR3 runs 14 residues. Unmatched junction bases numbered 4, after V lost 3 bases and J lost 8 bases.

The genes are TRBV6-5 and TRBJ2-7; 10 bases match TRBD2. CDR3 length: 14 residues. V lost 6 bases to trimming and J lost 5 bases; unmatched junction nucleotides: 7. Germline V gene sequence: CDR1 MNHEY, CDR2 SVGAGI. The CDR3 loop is CASSRLAGGHEQYF. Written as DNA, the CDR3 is TGTGCCAGCAGCAGACTAGCGGGTGGACACGAGCAGTACTTC.

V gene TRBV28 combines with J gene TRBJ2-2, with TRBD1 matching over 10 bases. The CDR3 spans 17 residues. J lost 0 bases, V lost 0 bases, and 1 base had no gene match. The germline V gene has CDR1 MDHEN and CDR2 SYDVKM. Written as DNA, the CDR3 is TGTGCCAGCAGTTTATGGACAGGGGGCGCGAACACCGGGGAGCTGTTTTTT. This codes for CASSLWTGGANTGELFF.

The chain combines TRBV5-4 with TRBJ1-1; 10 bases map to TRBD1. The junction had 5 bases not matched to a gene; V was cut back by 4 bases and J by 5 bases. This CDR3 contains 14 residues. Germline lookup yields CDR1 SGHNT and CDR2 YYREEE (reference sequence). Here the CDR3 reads CASSPDRGSTEAFF. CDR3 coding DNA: TGTGCCAGCAGCCCGGACAGGGGGAGTACTGAAGCTTTCTTT.